The 8 T cell receptor beta chains listed next were all sequenced from one sample in a study of tumor-infiltrating lymphocytes in localized non-small cell lung cancer (dated by TCRdb to the early 2020s). Receptor libraries were prepared by the immunoSEQ multiplex PCR assay. TCRdb provides this immuneACCESS table in a form limited to in-frame rearrangements. Some clones are lacking; in checked studies, under half of them reflect an unresolved V gene, and why the rest are absent is not known. The sample table shows over 10,000 clones, and 65% to 75% are seen once. The top ten constitute 9.5% to 12% of the sample. Sequenced: uninvolved lung tissue not adjacent to the tumor. The source of these receptors is a human donor with non-small cell lung cancer.

The chain carries TRBV28 and TRBJ1-1; no firm D call. V was pared by 3 bases and J by 3 bases, with 8 bases between. The V gene's germline CDR1 is MDHEN and CDR2 SYDVKM. The CDR3 extends over 13 amino acids. CDR3 coding DNA: TGTGCCAGCAGTTTCGAAGGATACACTGAAGCTTTCTTT. This translates into CASSFEGYTEAFF.

This rearrangement joins TRBV5-4 to TRBJ1-1, with TRBD1 identical over 8 bases. CDR1 and CDR2 (germline): SGHNT, YYREEE (reference sequence). With 4 bases clipped from V and 8 bases from J, the junction kept 4 bases outside the gene matches. CDR3 size: 12 residues. DNA of the CDR3: TGTGCCAGCAGCCAGAGGACAGGGGAAGCTTTCTTT. It codes for CASSQRTGEAFF.

This chain uses TRBV5-1 with TRBJ1-2, with a possible D match to TRBD1 (5 bases). Looked up from germline, CDR1 is SGHRS and CDR2 is YFSETQ. The CDR3 has 14 amino acids. Trimming took off 5 bases at V and 2 bases at J, with 13 bases between the two ends. In DNA, the CDR3 is TGCGCCAGCAGGCCTTCGGGGGGAAACTATGGCTACACCTTC. Protein sequence: CASRPSGGNYGYTF.

This clone came up once. The CDR3 loop reads CASRGPGLENYEQYF. CDR3 DNA sequence: TGTGCCAGCAGGGGGCCGGGGCTAGAAAACTACGAGCAGTACTTC. The chain couples TRBV2 to TRBJ2-7; either TRBD1 or TRBD2 may supply D (5 bases each). The CDR3 consists of 15 residues. Looked up from germline, CDR1 is SNHLY and CDR2 is FYNNEI. Trimming took 6 bases from V and 3 from J, leaving 18 bases between them.

The chain uses TRBV5-6 and TRBJ2-7; 7 bases match TRBD1. This CDR3 has 11 amino acids. The germline CDR1 and CDR2 sequences are SGHDT and YYEEEE. Losses at the gene ends were 6 bases for V and 4 bases for J; bases not matched to a gene: 1. CDR3 residues: CASNRGYEQYF. The CDR3 DNA reads as TGTGCCAGCAACAGGGGTTACGAGCAGTACTTC.

This clone was recorded a few times. In DNA, the CDR3 is TGTGCCAGCCGGGGCACGCTAGGCTATGGCTACACCTTC. Translating it yields CASRGTLGYGYTF. The V gene is TRBV25-1, the J gene TRBJ1-2; possibly TRBD1 for D (5 bases). V was pared by 8 bases and J by 4 bases, with 14 bases between. The CDR3 runs to 13 residues. CDR1 MGHDK and CDR2 SYGVNS come from the germline V gene.

J is TRBJ2-5 and V is TRBV7-2; D gene ambiguous. This CDR3 is built from 14 residues. V was clipped by 1 base and J by 5 bases, with 11 bases between them. CDR1 is SGHTA, CDR2 FQGNSA, per germline. The DNA for the CDR3 is TGTGCCAGCAGCTTAGATTTGGCCCGGGAGACCCAGTACTTC. It yields the protein CASSLDLARETQYF.

This chain joins TRBV7-9 and TRBJ2-7; TRBD1 aligns across 10 bases. The CDR3 length is 17 residues. V lost 3 bases to trimming and J lost 1 base; unmatched junction nucleotides: 9. Germline V gene lookup returns CDR1 SEHNR and CDR2 FQNEAQ (reference sequence). The CDR3 DNA reads as TGTGCCAGCAGCTTCCAATCGGGGACAGGGGATTCCTACGAGCAGTACTTC. As protein: CASSFQSGTGDSYEQYF.